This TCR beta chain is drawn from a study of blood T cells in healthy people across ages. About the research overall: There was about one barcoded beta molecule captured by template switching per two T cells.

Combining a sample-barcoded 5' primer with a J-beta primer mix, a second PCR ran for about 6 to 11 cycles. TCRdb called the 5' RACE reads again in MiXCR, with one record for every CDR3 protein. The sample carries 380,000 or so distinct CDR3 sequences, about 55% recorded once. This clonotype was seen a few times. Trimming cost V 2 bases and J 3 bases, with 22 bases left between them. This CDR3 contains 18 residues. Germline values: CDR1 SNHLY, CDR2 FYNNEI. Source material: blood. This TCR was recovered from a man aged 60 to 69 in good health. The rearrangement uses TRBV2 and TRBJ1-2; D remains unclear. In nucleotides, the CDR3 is TGTGCCAGCAGTGAAAGTCGGGCAGCCCCCTTAAGGGACTATGGCTACACCTTC. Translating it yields CASSESRAAPLRDYGYTF. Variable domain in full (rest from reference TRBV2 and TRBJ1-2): EPEVTQTPSHQVTQMGQEVILRCVPISNHLYFYWYRQILGQKVEFLVSFYNNEISEKSEIFDDQFSVERPDGSNFTLKIRSTKLEDSAMYFCASSESRAAPLRDYGYTFGSGTRLTVV.